These 3 T cell receptor beta chains share one sample of origin, sequenced in a study of blood T cell repertoires in COVID-19. Sequencing was performed with immunoSEQ multiplex PCR; in TCRdb, only in-frame clones are kept and a portion is missing. The sample has hundreds of thousands of clones; 75% to 90% are singletons. The sample was peripheral blood. Receptor source: a woman in her 30s with active or convalescent COVID-19.

This clone was detected only a few times. The chain joins TRBV11-2 to TRBJ1-6; possible D gene TRBD1, 6 bases. V was clipped by 5 bases and J by 14 bases, with 19 bases between them. The V gene's germline CDR1 is SGHAT and CDR2 FQNNGV. The CDR3 consists of 14 residues. The CDR3 spells CASSDSNWDNALHF. As DNA, the CDR3 is TGTGCCAGCAGCGATTCGAATTGGGACAATGCCCTCCACTTT. Variable domain in full (rest from reference TRBV11-2 and TRBJ1-6): EAGVAQSPRYKIIEKRQSVAFWCNPISGHATLYWYQQILGQGPKLLIQFQNNGVVDDSQLPKDRFSAERLKGVDSTLKIQPAKLEDSAVYLCASSDSNWDNALHFGNGTRLTVT.

The rearrangement uses TRBV2 and TRBJ2-6, with unresolved D. Germline loops: CDR1 SNHLY, CDR2 FYNNEI. The CDR3 contains 13 residues. V was clipped by 6 bases and J by 4 bases, with 7 bases between them. The CDR3 sequence: CASSNSGANVLTF. The CDR3 DNA follows: TGTGCCAGCAGCAACTCGGGGGCCAACGTCCTGACTTTC.

DNA of the CDR3: TGTGCCAGCACCCTAACAGGGATTCAGCCCCAGCATTTT. This codes for CASTLTGIQPQHF. The genes are TRBV6-6 and TRBJ1-5; the D gene is possibly TRBD1 (6 bases). The germline V gene encodes CDR1 MNHNY and CDR2 SVGAGI (reference sequence). V shed 7 bases and J shed 6 bases, with 13 bases lying between them. CDR3 length: 13 residues.